Listed here are 13 T cell receptor beta chains from one sample, sequenced in a study of CD8+ T cells in alopecia areata. Treatment of the sample: oral pan-JAK inhibitor, 5-10 mg twice daily. Extracted RNA was reverse transcribed, and the resulting cDNA served as sequencing template. Profiling relied on immunoSEQ multiplex PCR, and the TCRdb table lists in-frame clones only, not all of them. The repertoire holds fewer than 110,000 clones, with about 60% as singletons. The sample in question was CD8+ T cells sorted from blood, obtained at approximately week 56, from a patient treated with tofacitinib. These receptors were collected from a human donor with alopecia areata.

The V and J genes are TRBV15 and TRBJ2-6; D unclear. Germline CDR1 reads LNHNV; CDR2 reads YYDKDF (reference sequence). V shed 1 base and J shed 8 bases, with 0 bases lying between them. There are 11 residues in the CDR3. The CDR3 loop is CATSRANVLTF. For the CDR3, the DNA is TGTGCCACCAGCAGAGCCAACGTCCTGACTTTC.

This chain joins TRBV20-1 and TRBJ1-1, with D unclear. V was cut by 7 bases and J by 7 bases, with 13 bases left in between. The germline V gene has CDR1 DFQATT and CDR2 SNEGSKA (reference sequence). This CDR3 spans 11 amino acids. The CDR3 protein is CSVLSRFEAFF. The CDR3, as DNA: TGCAGTGTCCTCTCCCGGTTTGAAGCTTTCTTT.

The chain has TRBV5-1 and TRBJ2-7, with TRBD1 as a possible D gene (5 bases). The CDR3 totals 16 residues. Looked up from germline, CDR1 is SGHRS and CDR2 is YFSETQ. Trimming removed 2 bases from V and 3 bases from J, with 18 bases in between. DNA for the CDR3: TGCGCCAGCAGCTTTTCAGGGATTCCGAGGATCTACGAGCAGTACTTC. This gives the protein CASSFSGIPRIYEQYF.

The chain has TRBV4-1 and TRBJ1-1; 7 bases map to TRBD1. The CDR3 spans 14 residues. Germline V CDR1 and CDR2: MGHRA, YSYEKL. With V trimmed by 6 bases and J by 5 bases, 9 bases remained unmatched. DNA of the CDR3: TGCGCCAGCAGTGGAGCCGACAGGGATACTGAAGCTTTCTTT. Translation gives CASSGADRDTEAFF.

This chain links TRBV27 with TRBJ2-3; D gene unclear. This CDR3 is 11 amino acids long. Between the trimmed V and J ends, which lost 7 bases and 6 bases, there was a span of 8 bases. CDR1 and CDR2 from the germline V gene are MNHEY and SMNVEV (reference sequence). The CDR3 sequence: CASTVGDTQYF. CDR3 coding DNA: TGTGCCAGCACCGTCGGGGATACGCAGTATTTT.

The chain is built from TRBV13 and TRBJ2-3; 14 nucleotides match TRBD2. CDR1 PRHDT and CDR2 FYEKMQ come from the germline V gene (reference sequence). The V and J ends lost 4 bases and 6 bases, in that order; junction bases with no gene match: 15. CDR3 length equals 19 residues. CDR3 region: CASSSKSYERTSGGDTQYF. CDR3 in DNA: TGTGCCAGCAGCTCTAAATCGTACGAGCGGACTAGCGGGGGGGATACGCAGTATTTT.

The V call is TRBV4-2, the J call TRBJ2-1; no clear D gene. Germline-derived CDR1 and CDR2 are LGHNA and YNFKEQ. Between the trimmed V and J ends, which lost 5 bases and 0 bases, there was a span of 11 bases. This CDR3 region has 15 residues. The CDR3 DNA reads TGTGCCAGCAGCGGACGATGGGACTCCTACAATGAGCAGTTCTTC. Translating gives CASSGRWDSYNEQFF.

The DNA for the CDR3 is TGTGCCAGTAGTGCAGACCGAACAGGGGGTCGGAATTCACCCCTCCACTTT. Translated: CASSADRTGGRNSPLHF. The chain combines TRBV19 with TRBJ1-6, with TRBD1 identical over 8 bases. Germline trimming cut 5 bases from V and 7 bases from J; bases unmatched to any gene: 13. Germline V gene sequence: CDR1 LNHDA, CDR2 SQIVND (reference sequence). The CDR3 has 17 amino acids. Looking up the rest from reference TRBV19 and TRBJ1-6 gives the full variable domain: DGGITQSPKYLFRKEGQNVTLSCEQNLNHDAMYWYRQDPGQGLRLIYYSQIVNDFQKGDIAEGYSVSREKKESFPLTVTSAQKNPTAFYLCASSADRTGGRNSPLHFGNGTRLTVT.

This clone was picked up a small number of times. The CDR3 coding sequence is TGTGCCAGCAGTTATGGGGGAAGCTATGGCTACACCTTC. Its translation: CASSYGGSYGYTF. The chain links TRBV27 to TRBJ1-2; possible D gene TRBD1, 5 bases. The CDR3 contains 13 residues. V shed 4 bases and J shed 4 bases, with 10 bases lying between them. CDR1 is MNHEY and CDR2 is SMNVEV in the germline V gene (reference sequence).

The gene calls are TRBV19 and TRBJ2-7; D call uncertain. This CDR3 contains 17 residues. The germline CDR1 and CDR2 sequences are LNHDA and SQIVND (reference sequence). V was cut by 3 bases and J by 0 bases, with 18 bases left in between. CDR3 DNA sequence: TGTGCCAGTAGTATTGGCGTCGGAACAGCCTCCTCCTACGAGCAGTACTTC. Its translation: CASSIGVGTASSYEQYF.

This chain connects TRBV5-6 to TRBJ1-1; 7 nucleotides align to TRBD1. Trimming took 4 bases from V and 5 from J; bases not matched to a gene: 14. This CDR3 contains 16 residues. The V gene's germline CDR1 is SGHDT and CDR2 YYEEEE. CDR3 protein: CASSATGVLVGTEAFF. DNA of the CDR3: TGTGCCAGCAGCGCTACAGGGGTTCTTGTAGGGACTGAAGCTTTCTTT.

The chain uses TRBV2 and TRBJ2-2; no clear D. CDR3 size: 14 residues. Trimming stripped 3 bases from V and 2 bases from J, with 7 bases between. Germline CDR1 SNHLY, CDR2 FYNNEI. The CDR3 spells CASSESPNTGELFF. The CDR3 bases are TGTGCCAGCAGTGAGTCCCCCAACACCGGGGAGCTGTTTTTT.

This chain uses TRBV7-6 with TRBJ1-2; TRBD1 aligns across 8 bases. This CDR3 has 14 residues. Germline assignment: CDR1 SGHVS and CDR2 FNYEAQ. The trim removed 6 bases at V and 4 bases at J, leaving 7 bases unmatched. The CDR3 sequence is CASSPGQGGYGYTF. The CDR3 DNA is TGTGCCAGCAGTCCCGGACAGGGAGGCTATGGCTACACCTTC.